Ten or more counts support the clone carrying this T cell receptor (beta chain). No antigen is known for it. V was shortened by 5 bases and J by 5 bases, with 9 bases between the two germline ends. CDR1 is SEHNR and CDR2 is FQNEAQ in the germline V gene (reference sequence). The CDR3 covers 12 residues. This specimen comes from a study of tumor and adjacent non-tumor tissue in lung cancer. In the study overall: Histology: around 13 adenocarcinoma, a couple of squamous cell carcinoma, 1 small cell lung cancer. Each sample yielded 3.9 million or so productive TCRbeta reads on average.

General study findings and limits: Tumor repertoires had a smaller top 100 clone share than normal lung. Significantly higher TCR diversity was found in tumor than normal lung.

A modified ARM-PCR protocol with three rounds of nested PCR amplified TCRbeta. TCRdb re-called the multiplex PCR reads with MiXCR, one entry per CDR3 protein. The profile shows approximately 120,000 distinct CDR3 sequences, 50% to 70% of them singletons. RNA was extracted from bulk tissue without any cell sorting. Distant lung tissue was collected more than 3 cm away from the tumor edge. Material: distant non-tumor lung tissue. V usage is TRBV7-9 and J usage is TRBJ1-2, with D possibly matching TRBD1 (5 bases). This TCR was recovered from a man in his 60s with non-small cell lung cancer. The CDR3: CASSETEYGYTF. DNA of the CDR3: TGTGCCAGCAGCGAGACAGAGTATGGCTACACCTTC.